This TCR beta chain was sequenced in a study of blood T cell repertoires in COVID-19. Background on the study: The study drew acute and convalescent COVID-19 samples from the United States, Italy and Spain.

Clones were sequenced by immunoSEQ multiplex PCR, and TCRdb holds only the in-frame ones, with some missing. The sample shows about 250,000 clones, under 90% of them seen only once. V lost 9 bases and J lost 0; bases outside the gene matches: 6. The CDR3 length is 14 residues. In germline, CDR1 is MNHEY, CDR2 SMNVEV (reference sequence). Participant ages covered about 18 to 95 years across about two dozen US areas. Researchers sorted participants into cohorts using their self-reported clinical history. Recovered participants had two consecutive negative NP/OP PCR tests, healthcare professional clearance, or symptom resolution.

The receptor comes from a man in his forties who had recovered from COVID-19. What was sequenced was PBMCs or T cells enriched from blood (not recorded which). The gene calls are TRBV27 and TRBJ1-2; the match to TRBD1 covers 8 bases. CDR3 DNA: TGTGCCAGTCCGGACAGGGCTACTAACTATGGCTACACCTTC. Translated: CASPDRATNYGYTF.